This TCR beta chain was documented in a study of blood T cell repertoires in COVID-19. Study-wide background: Acute and convalescent COVID-19 samples came from the United States, Italy and Spain. T cells, B-cell-depleted T cells, or PBMCs supplied cDNA or gDNA.

Original methodology: From reference gene primer amplification, estimates of nucleated cell counts were derived. Sequencing used immunoSEQ multiplex PCR; TCRdb keeps in-frame clones, though not all of them. That table gives V, J and clone size, and the DNA gave D and trimming. The sample holds roughly 77,000 clones, about 90% seen once. The CDR3 is made up of 16 amino acids. V shed 2 bases and J 0 bases; nucleotides not matched to a gene: 4. CDR1 is SGHNT and CDR2 is YYREEE in the germline V gene (reference sequence). This chain connects TRBV5-4 to TRBJ2-5, with TRBD1 matching 10 bases. Sequenced: peripheral blood. The sequence came from a woman aged 80 or over with active COVID-19. The chain's CDR3 is CASSFRQGAHQETQYF. The CDR3 coding sequence is TGTGCCAGCAGCTTCAGACAGGGGGCTCACCAAGAGACCCAGTACTTC.